This T cell receptor (beta chain) was documented in a study of cytomegalovirus exposure and HLA in healthy donors. About the research overall: Unique TCR beta sequences numbering 95 million to 130 million came from approximately 180 million T cells in an earlier analysis.

Whole-study findings and limits: The presence/absence work took it that sequencing depth was about the same across donors.

Vbeta (60) and Jbeta (13) primers were used in the PCR. TCRdb's copy holds only in-frame clones and misses some; the assay was immunoSEQ multiplex PCR. The sample contains some 110,000 clones, around 82% of which appear only once. The V gene lost 0 bases and the J gene lost 2 bases, with 17 bases spanning the gap. The CDR3 length is 18 residues. The germline V gene encodes CDR1 SGDLS and CDR2 YYNGEE. Worth noting for this clone: Antigen specificity is unknown.

Sequencing used PBMCs. The clonotype comes from a woman in her thirties or forties in good health and CMV-seronegative. The J gene is TRBJ2-2, the V gene TRBV9; D call uncertain. CDR3 sequence (DNA): TGTGCCAGCAGCGTAGTTAGTTTGTCTACACTAAACACCGGGGAGCTGTTTTTT. Translating it yields CASSVVSLSTLNTGELFF.